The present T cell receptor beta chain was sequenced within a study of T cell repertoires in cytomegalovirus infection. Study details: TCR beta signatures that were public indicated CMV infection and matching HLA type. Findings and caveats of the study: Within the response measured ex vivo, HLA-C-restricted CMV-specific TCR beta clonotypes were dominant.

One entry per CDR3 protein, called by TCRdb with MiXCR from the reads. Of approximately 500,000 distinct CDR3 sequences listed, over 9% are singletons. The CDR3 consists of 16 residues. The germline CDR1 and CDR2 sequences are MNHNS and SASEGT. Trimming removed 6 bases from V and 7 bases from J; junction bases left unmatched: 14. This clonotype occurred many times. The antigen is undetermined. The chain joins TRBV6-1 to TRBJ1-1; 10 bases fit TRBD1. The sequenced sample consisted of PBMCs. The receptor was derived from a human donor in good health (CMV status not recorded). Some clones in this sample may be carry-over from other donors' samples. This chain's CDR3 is CASRGRDRGILYEAFF. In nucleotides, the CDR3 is TGTGCCAGCAGGGGGAGGGACAGGGGAATCTTGTATGAAGCTTTCTTT.